This T cell receptor beta chain was recovered during a study of blood T cell repertoires in COVID-19. In the study overall: From the United States, Italy and Spain came samples of acute and convalescent COVID-19. T cells, B-cell-depleted T cells, or PBMCs supplied cDNA or gDNA.

The CDR3 consists of 16 residues. Per germline, CDR1 SGHRS and CDR2 YFSETQ. V lost 0 bases, J lost 2 bases, and 11 bases lay in between. Patients at the Seattle site were enrolled during active infection and followed longitudinally. Under the authors' procedure: Nucleated cell counts were estimated from reference gene primer amplification. The data were produced by immunoSEQ multiplex PCR, yet TCRdb's version contains in-frame clones alone and is incomplete. V and J calls and clone size are as listed in that table; D and trimming were resolved from the DNA. The repertoire holds 200,000 to 250,000 clones, about 93% seen once, with over 0.75% in the top ten.

The V gene is TRBV5-1, the J gene TRBJ1-4; D not certain. Sequencing used peripheral blood. This receptor was obtained from a man between 60 and 70 years old with COVID-19, enrolled during active disease. CDR3 nucleotides: TGCGCCAGCAGCTTGGGTGGAGGGTTGACTAATGAAAAACTGTTTTTT. This gives the protein CASSLGGGLTNEKLFF.